These 30 T cell receptor beta chains were sequenced from one sample in a study of human T cells and chemical hapten exposure. TCRdb called the RACE reads again in MiXCR, with one record for every CDR3 protein. The table records 250,000 or so distinct CDR3 sequences, 7.5% to 10% of them present only once. Time point indicated: pre-sensitization, week 0. Treatment reported: therapeutic diphenylcyclopropenone sensitization with weekly scalp DPC. The sequencing used whole blood, collected in connection with sensitization to the hapten diphenylcyclopropenone (DPC). The receptor set was obtained from a woman between 35 and 50 years old with alopecia areata. Some clones in this sample may be carry-over from other donors' samples.

This clonotype has only a few counts. CDR3 nucleotide sequence: TGTGCCAGCAGCCAGTGGGGCGGAACTAATGAAAAACTGTTTTTT. It translates to CASSQWGGTNEKLFF. The rearrangement links TRBV3-1 to TRBJ1-4; TRBD1 is a possible D gene (5 bases). Trimming stripped 3 bases from V and 1 base from J, with 9 bases between. CDR1 and CDR2 from the germline V gene are LGHDT and YNNKEL (reference sequence). The CDR3 has 15 amino acids.

This clonotype occurred a few times. CDR3 coding DNA: TGTGCCAGCAGTTTGGGAATCACTGAAGCTTTCTTT. Its translation is CASSLGITEAFF. The chain combines TRBV12-3 or TRBV12-4 with TRBJ1-1; D unclear. V lost 3 bases, J lost 4 bases, and 6 bases lay in between. CDR3 length: 12 residues.

This clonotype was seen at least ten times. The V and J genes are TRBV9 and TRBJ2-1, with D maybe TRBD2 (5 bases). V dropped 0 bases and J dropped 8 bases, with 21 bases sitting between them. This CDR3 spans 17 amino acids. The germline gives CDR1 SGDLS, CDR2 YYNGEE. The CDR3 sequence is CASSVGIVVGLHDEQFF. The CDR3 DNA reads TGTGCCAGCAGCGTAGGGATTGTGGTAGGACTGCACGATGAGCAGTTCTTC.

This clonotype has a handful of counts. This chain joins TRBV4-2 and TRBJ2-1; no clear D. The V gene lost 0 bases and the J gene lost 3 bases, with 9 bases spanning the gap. The CDR3 spans 15 residues. Germline V lookup: CDR1 LGHNA, CDR2 YNFKEQ. CDR3 sequence: CASSQELANYNEQFF. For the CDR3, the DNA is TGTGCCAGCAGCCAAGAGCTGGCGAACTACAATGAGCAGTTCTTC.

The chain recombines TRBV9 with TRBJ1-2, with TRBD1 as a possible D gene (6 bases). CDR3 size: 15 residues. Trimming took off 2 bases at V and 0 bases at J, with 11 bases between the two ends. Germline CDR1 reads SGDLS; CDR2 reads YYNGEE. The CDR3 sequence is CASSVSRQANYGYTF. In DNA, the CDR3 is TGTGCCAGCAGCGTCAGTAGACAGGCTAACTATGGCTACACCTTC.

This chain connects TRBV20-1 to TRBJ2-7; D unclear. From germline, CDR1 is DFQATT and CDR2 SNEGSKA (reference sequence). The CDR3 spans 12 residues. V lost 4 bases to trimming and J lost 2 bases, with 9 bases between them. This chain's CDR3 is CSAKVVTYEQYF. Written as DNA, the CDR3 is TGCAGTGCTAAGGTCGTAACCTACGAGCAGTACTTC.

This clonotype appeared many times. V and J are TRBV7-9 and TRBJ1-1; D unresolved. The length of the CDR3 is 13 residues. Germline CDR1 SEHNR, CDR2 FQNEAQ (reference sequence). V lost 1 base, J lost 4 bases, and 7 bases lay in between. CDR3 coding DNA: TGTGCCAGCAGCTTAGAATCGGGCACTGAAGCTTTCTTT. This translates into CASSLESGTEAFF.

This clonotype showed up many times. V is TRBV6-1 and J is TRBJ1-5; perhaps TRBD1 as D (6 bases). CDR3 length equals 15 residues. Germline V lookup: CDR1 MNHNS, CDR2 SASEGT. The V and J ends lost 2 bases and 6 bases respectively, with 14 bases between them. The CDR3 DNA reads TGTGCCAGCAGTGAAACCCCCAGGGGAGGTCAGCCCCAGCATTTT. Its translation: CASSETPRGGQPQHF.

This clonotype has a handful of counts. This rearrangement joins TRBV18 to TRBJ1-6; perhaps TRBD1 as D (5 bases). V gave up 4 bases and J gave up 10 bases, with 14 bases separating them. There are 14 residues in the CDR3. Germline V lookup: CDR1 KGHSH, CDR2 LQKENI. This CDR3 reads CASSLPGGSSPLHF. The CDR3 DNA follows: TGTGCCAGCTCACTGCCGGGGGGATCATCACCCCTCCACTTT.

This clonotype was detected a few times. The chain recombines TRBV29-1 with TRBJ2-1; 10 positions match TRBD2. V was clipped by 0 bases and J by 7 bases; unmatched bases: 12. Germline V gene data show CDR1 as SQVTM and CDR2 as ANQGSEA. This CDR3 spans 17 amino acids. The CDR3 sequence: CSVEDHPQAGGYNEQFF. In DNA, the CDR3 is TGCAGCGTTGAAGATCATCCCCAAGCGGGAGGGTATAATGAGCAGTTCTTC.

This clonotype was found once. V and J are TRBV3-1 and TRBJ2-1; 8 positions match TRBD2. The CDR3 extends over 14 amino acids. J lost 6 bases, V lost 4 bases, and 5 bases had no gene match. Germline lookup yields CDR1 LGHDT and CDR2 YNNKEL (reference sequence). For the CDR3, the DNA is TGTGCCAGCAGCCCATCGACTAGCGTCAATGAGCAGTTCTTC. It is translated as CASSPSTSVNEQFF.

This clonotype was seen many times. The chain recombines TRBV7-9 with TRBJ2-1, with 8 positions matching TRBD1. This CDR3 is 15 amino acids long. V dropped 1 base and J dropped 6; count of bases not matched to a gene: 5. CDR1 and CDR2 from the germline V gene are SEHNR and FQNEAQ (reference sequence). CDR3 nucleotide sequence: TGTGCCAGCAGCTTAGTGACAGGGGTCACCAATGAGCAGTTCTTC. Translation gives CASSLVTGVTNEQFF.

This clonotype was observed a handful of times. The chain employs TRBV6-2 or TRBV6-3 and TRBJ2-4, with TRBD1 matching over 11 bases. This CDR3 region has 15 residues. Germline CDR1 and CDR2: MNHEY and SVGEGT. V trimming: 5 bases; J trimming: 7 bases; junction bases outside the gene matches: 7. This chain's CDR3 is CASSNRTGGWNIQYF. In nucleotides, the CDR3 is TGTGCCAGCAGTAATCGGACAGGGGGCTGGAACATTCAGTACTTC.

The chain joins TRBV28 to TRBJ1-4, with D maybe TRBD1 (6 bases). Germline V gene data show CDR1 as MDHEN and CDR2 as SYDVKM. V was pared by 7 bases and J by 8 bases, with 17 bases between. This CDR3 has 14 amino acids. The CDR3 spells CASTLGGAEEKLFF. CDR3 DNA sequence: TGTGCCAGCACCCTAGGGGGGGCAGAGGAAAAACTGTTTTTT. The whole variable domain, remainder taken from reference TRBV28 and TRBJ1-4, is DVKVTQSSRYLVKRTGEKVFLECVQDMDHENMFWYRQDPGLGLRLIYFSYDVKMKEKGDIPEGYSVSREKKERFSLILESASTNQTSMYLCASTLGGAEEKLFFGSGTQLSVL.

The gene calls are TRBV5-6 and TRBJ2-7, with 7 bases identical to TRBD2. The CDR3 sequence is 16 residues long. Trimming removed 2 bases from V and 3 bases from J; junction bases left unmatched: 11. CDR1 is SGHDT and CDR2 is YYEEEE in the germline V gene. CDR3: CASSLRGRTSDYEQYF. DNA of the CDR3: TGTGCCAGCAGCTTACGAGGACGAACTAGCGACTACGAGCAGTACTTC.

The chain couples TRBV6-5 to TRBJ1-3; 7 positions match TRBD1. The CDR3 has 18 residues. The germline V gene has CDR1 MNHEY and CDR2 SVGAGI. Trimming at V came to 0 bases and at J to 0 bases, leaving 8 bases not matched to a gene. The CDR3 nucleotides read TGTGCCAGCAGTTACTCGCGGGACAGAACTCACTCTGGAAACACCATATATTTT. Protein: CASSYSRDRTHSGNTIYF.

In this sample, this clonotype turned up a few times. This sequence joins TRBV12-3 or TRBV12-4 and TRBJ1-1; the D is unclear. This CDR3 is 15 amino acids long. V was shortened by 2 bases and J by 1 base, with 11 bases between the two germline ends. In DNA, the CDR3 is TGTGCCAGCAGTTTATATGTCCAGAGGAACACTGAAGCTTTCTTT. Amino acids: CASSLYVQRNTEAFF.

This clonotype was seen many times. V and J are TRBV29-1 and TRBJ1-2, with 10 bases that match TRBD1. CDR3 length equals 14 residues. The germline V gene has CDR1 SQVTM and CDR2 ANQGSEA. The J segment lost 8 bases and the V segment lost 0 bases, leaving 6 bases of the junction unmatched. This chain's CDR3 is CSVEEMGQGSGYTF. CDR3 nucleotide sequence: TGCAGCGTTGAAGAAATGGGACAGGGGAGCGGCTACACCTTC.

The J gene is TRBJ2-1, the V gene TRBV7-2; either TRBD1 or TRBD2 may supply D (5 bases each). Germline CDR1 reads SGHTA; CDR2 reads FQGNSA. The CDR3 is 18 amino acids. V lost 5 bases, J lost 2 bases, and 22 bases lay in between. CDR3 residues: CASSPLGPRRTAYNEQFF. Written as DNA, the CDR3 is TGTGCCAGCAGCCCCCTGGGACCGCGGAGGACCGCCTACAATGAGCAGTTCTTC.

V usage is TRBV4-1 and J usage is TRBJ2-7; 8 bases match TRBD1. Germline V gives CDR1 MGHRA, CDR2 YSYEKL. This CDR3 has 15 residues. The V and J ends lost 1 base and 6 bases, in that order; junction bases with no gene match: 8. The chain's CDR3 is CASSQGPGQAREQYF. Written as DNA, the CDR3 is TGCGCCAGCAGCCAAGGCCCGGGACAGGCCCGCGAGCAGTACTTC.

J is TRBJ1-4 and V is TRBV7-9, with D unclear. With 5 bases removed from V and 6 bases from J, the gap between germline ends came to 16 bases. The CDR3 has 15 amino acids. CDR1 SEHNR and CDR2 FQNEAQ come from the germline V gene (reference sequence). The chain's CDR3 is CASSLQEGAHEKLFF. CDR3 sequence (DNA): TGTGCCAGCAGCCTTCAGGAGGGCGCCCATGAAAAACTGTTTTTT.

The chain recombines TRBV3-1 with TRBJ1-1; TRBD1 is a possible D gene (6 bases). This CDR3 spans 16 amino acids. With 6 bases removed from V and 0 bases from J, the gap between germline ends came to 17 bases. Germline CDR1 and CDR2: LGHDT and YNNKEL (reference sequence). Written as DNA, the CDR3 is TGTGCCAGCAGAACGCTAGGGGGGAGTTTGAACACTGAAGCTTTCTTT. The encoded protein is CASRTLGGSLNTEAFF.

In this sample, this clonotype turned up a few times. The rearrangement links TRBV5-4 to TRBJ2-7, with unresolved D. Germline V lookup: CDR1 SGHNT, CDR2 YYREEE (reference sequence). Between the trimmed V and J ends, which lost 4 bases and 2 bases, there was a span of 16 bases. The CDR3 runs to 15 residues. The CDR3 loop is CASSKDPNPTYEQYF. CDR3 nucleotides: TGTGCCAGCAGCAAGGATCCGAACCCCACCTACGAGCAGTACTTC.

The CDR3 DNA follows: TGTGCCAGCAGCTTCGGACCCAACCAGTACTTC. This translates into CASSFGPNQYF. This chain links TRBV5-6 with TRBJ2-5; D gene unclear. CDR3 length: 11 amino acids. The ends were cut back, 2 bases at V and 10 bases at J, with 9 bases in the middle. CDR1 and CDR2 (germline): SGHDT, YYEEEE. Filled out from reference TRBV5-6 and TRBJ2-5, the complete variable domain reads DAGVTQSPTHLIKTRGQQVTLRCSPKSGHDTVSWYQQALGQGPQFIFQYYEEEERQRGNFPDRFSGHQFPNYSSELNVNALLLGDSALYLCASSFGPNQYFGPGTRLLVL.

J is TRBJ2-1 and V is TRBV7-2; 11 bases fit TRBD2. The CDR3 covers 16 residues. Germline lookup yields CDR1 SGHTA and CDR2 FQGNSA. V dropped 5 bases and J dropped 0; count of bases not matched to a gene: 3. The CDR3 loop is CASSKLAGVSYNEQFF. CDR3 nucleotide sequence: TGTGCCAGCAGCAAACTAGCGGGGGTCTCCTACAATGAGCAGTTCTTC.

This clonotype was observed a handful of times. The chain joins TRBV27 to TRBJ2-3; tentative D call: TRBD2 (5 bases). V was trimmed by 1 base and J by 0 bases, leaving 14 bases between them. The V gene's germline CDR1 is MNHEY and CDR2 SMNVEV (reference sequence). This CDR3 comprises 17 residues. The CDR3 reads CASSLLSGRSSTDTQYF. The CDR3 DNA follows: TGTGCCAGCAGTTTATTGAGCGGTCGCTCTAGCACAGATACGCAGTATTTT.

V and J are TRBV27 and TRBJ1-2; D call uncertain. Trimming cost V 9 bases and J 5 bases, with 22 bases left between them. The CDR3 is 15 residues long. Germline V gene sequence: CDR1 MNHEY, CDR2 SMNVEV (reference sequence). The CDR3, as DNA: TGTGCCAGTGCCCTTGAGGGCGAACGAGCTTATGGCTACACCTTC. It is translated as CASALEGERAYGYTF.

The chain employs TRBV20-1 and TRBJ2-7; perhaps TRBD2 as D (5 bases). Looked up from germline, CDR1 is DFQATT and CDR2 is SNEGSKA (reference sequence). The CDR3 runs to 13 residues. The CDR3 protein is CSTTSSQAYEQYF. The CDR3 DNA follows: TGCAGCACAACTAGTTCTCAAGCCTACGAGCAGTACTTC.

This clonotype was counted between two and nine times. The chain's CDR3 is CASSPVRGEQFF. The DNA for the CDR3 is TGTGCCAGCAGCCCCGTCCGGGGCGAGCAGTTCTTC. This rearrangement joins TRBV7-2 to TRBJ2-1; D tentatively reads TRBD1 or TRBD2 (5 bases each). CDR3 length equals 12 residues. From germline, CDR1 is SGHTA and CDR2 FQGNSA. V was cut by 5 bases and J by 10 bases, with 12 bases left in between.

This clonotype has a handful of counts. The rearrangement links TRBV2 to TRBJ2-1, with 14 bases identical to TRBD2. CDR1 and CDR2 (germline): SNHLY, FYNNEI. After removal of 6 bases from V and 10 bases from J, the junction contained 11 bases not matched to a gene. The CDR3 runs 16 residues. This CDR3 is CASRKRTSGRSEEQFF. The CDR3 DNA reads TGTGCCAGCAGGAAAAGGACTAGCGGGAGGTCTGAAGAGCAGTTCTTC.